The source of this T cell receptor beta chain is a study of cytomegalovirus exposure and HLA in healthy donors. V dropped 2 bases and J dropped 1 base, with 7 bases sitting between them. The germline gives CDR1 SGHRS, CDR2 YFSETQ. The CDR3 covers 14 residues. As for this clone: Additional DNA sequences in this sample encode the identical CDR3.

PCR amplification relied on 60 Vbeta primers (plus 13 Jbeta primers). The repertoire was sequenced with immunoSEQ multiplex PCR; TCRdb's copy has only in-frame clones and lacks some. The data contain 150,000 to 200,000 clones, nearly 80% of them singletons. Material: PBMCs. This clonotype was sampled from a man aged 45-65 years in good health and CMV-seropositive. The V gene is TRBV5-1, the J gene TRBJ1-3; D is uncertain. The CDR3 protein is CASSLGSSGNTIYF. The CDR3 DNA follows: TGCGCCAGCAGCTTAGGGAGTTCTGGAAACACCATATATTTT.